This TCR beta chain was found in a study of beta chain features in type 1 diabetes. Germline CDR1 is SGHRS and CDR2 is YFSETQ. V lost 4 bases and J 3 bases, leaving 16 bases between the germline ends. CDR3 length equals 15 residues. Expressed TCRB transcripts were sequenced, since all the RNA that had been isolated was reverse transcribed. The repertoire was sequenced with immunoSEQ multiplex PCR; TCRdb's copy has only in-frame clones and lacks some. The sample has under 150,000 clones, 40% to 55% seen once. The chain joins TRBV5-1 to TRBJ1-1; D gene ambiguous. Sequenced: Tregs from blood. This clonotype was sampled from a young man in good health. The CDR3, as DNA: TGCGCCAGCAGCGTGGACGGACGGGAGGACACTGAAGCTTTCTTT. Amino acids: CASSVDGREDTEAFF.